This record looks at one T cell receptor beta chain sequence and its context. Per germline, CDR1 LGHNT and CDR2 FRNRAP. The CDR3 has 16 residues. The sample comes from a study of blood T cells in healthy people across ages. Study overall: Template switching captured about one barcoded beta molecule per two T cells.

A sample-barcoded 5' primer and a J-beta primer mix were used in a second PCR of roughly 6 to 12 cycles. TCRdb passed the 5' RACE reads through MiXCR, listing each CDR3 protein once. Here the sample spans approximately 730,000 distinct CDR3 sequences, 40% to 65% being singletons. Sequencing was done on a sample of blood. This receptor was identified in an elderly man in good health. V is TRBV12-5 and J is TRBJ2-4; the D gene is possibly TRBD1 (5 bases). The J call may be mistaken, given a closer DNA end match to TRBJ2-7. Here the CDR3 DNA reads TGTGCTAGTGGTTTGCCCCGACTGGGGCAGTCCTACGAGCAGTACTTC. Translating it yields CASGLPRLGQSYEQYF.